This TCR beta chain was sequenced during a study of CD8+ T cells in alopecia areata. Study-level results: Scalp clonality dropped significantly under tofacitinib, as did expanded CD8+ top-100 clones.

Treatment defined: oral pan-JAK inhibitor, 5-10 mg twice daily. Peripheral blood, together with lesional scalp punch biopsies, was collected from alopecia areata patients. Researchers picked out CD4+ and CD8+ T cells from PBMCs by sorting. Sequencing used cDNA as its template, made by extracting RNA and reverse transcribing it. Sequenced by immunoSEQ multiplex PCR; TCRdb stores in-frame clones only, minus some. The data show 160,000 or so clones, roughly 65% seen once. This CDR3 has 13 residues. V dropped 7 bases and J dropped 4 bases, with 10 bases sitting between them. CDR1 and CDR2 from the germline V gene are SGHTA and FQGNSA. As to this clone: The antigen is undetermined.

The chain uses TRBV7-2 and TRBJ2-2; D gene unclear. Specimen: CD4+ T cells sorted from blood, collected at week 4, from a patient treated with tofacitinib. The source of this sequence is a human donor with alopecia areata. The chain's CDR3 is CASTHLPTGELFF. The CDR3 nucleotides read TGTGCCAGCACCCACCTCCCCACCGGGGAGCTGTTTTTT.